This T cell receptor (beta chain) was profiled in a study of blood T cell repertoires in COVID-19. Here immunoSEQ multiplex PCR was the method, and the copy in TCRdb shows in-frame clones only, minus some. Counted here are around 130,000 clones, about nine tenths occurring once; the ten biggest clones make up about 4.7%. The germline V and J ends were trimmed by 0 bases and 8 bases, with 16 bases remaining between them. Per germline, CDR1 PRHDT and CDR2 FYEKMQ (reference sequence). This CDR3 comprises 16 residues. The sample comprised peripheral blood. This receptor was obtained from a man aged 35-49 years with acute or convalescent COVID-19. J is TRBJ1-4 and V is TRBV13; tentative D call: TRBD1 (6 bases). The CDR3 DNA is TGTGCCAGCAGCTTAGGCCGACGGGGGGCTGGGGAAAAACTGTTTTTT. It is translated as CASSLGRRGAGEKLFF.